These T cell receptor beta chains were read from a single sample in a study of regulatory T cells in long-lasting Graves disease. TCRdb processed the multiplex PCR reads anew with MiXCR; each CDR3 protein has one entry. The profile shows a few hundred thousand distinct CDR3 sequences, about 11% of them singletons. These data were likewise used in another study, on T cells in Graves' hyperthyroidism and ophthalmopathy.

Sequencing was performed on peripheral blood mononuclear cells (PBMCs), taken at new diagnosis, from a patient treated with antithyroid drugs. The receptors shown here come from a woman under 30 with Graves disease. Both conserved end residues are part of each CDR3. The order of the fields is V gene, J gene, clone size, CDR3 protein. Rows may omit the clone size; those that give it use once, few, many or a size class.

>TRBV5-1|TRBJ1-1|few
CASRREKINTEAFF
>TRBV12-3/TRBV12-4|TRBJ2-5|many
CASSFGGTKTQYF
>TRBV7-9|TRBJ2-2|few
CASSNPITAGELFF
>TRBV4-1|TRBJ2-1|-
CASSQVADSYNEQFF
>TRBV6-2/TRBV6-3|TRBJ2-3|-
CASKGAGMGTDTQYF
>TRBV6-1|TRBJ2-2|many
CASSEMGLGGELFF
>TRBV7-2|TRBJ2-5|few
CASSLRGQGAKTQYF
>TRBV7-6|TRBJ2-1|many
CASSIRAPGRVTIDEQFF
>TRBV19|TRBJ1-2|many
CASTRQGASFGYTF
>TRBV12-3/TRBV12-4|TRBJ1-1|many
CASLRGRRGHITEAFF
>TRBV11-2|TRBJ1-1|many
CASSTDRKTEAFF
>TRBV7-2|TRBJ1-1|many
CASSFRHTEAFF
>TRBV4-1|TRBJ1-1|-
CASSQGPTEAFF
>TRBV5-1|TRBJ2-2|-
CASSLTGGPSTGELFF
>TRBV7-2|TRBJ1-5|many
CASSSGTGGNQPQHF
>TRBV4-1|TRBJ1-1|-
CASSPNDWTEGNTEAFF
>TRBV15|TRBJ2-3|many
CATSRDVKGRFTDTQYF
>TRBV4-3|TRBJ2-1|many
CASSQDTSGGMGQFF
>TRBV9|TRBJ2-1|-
CASSVGKRGGYNEQFF
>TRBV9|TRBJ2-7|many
CASSVRAHGYEQYF
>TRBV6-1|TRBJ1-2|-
CASSELRRGRGYTF
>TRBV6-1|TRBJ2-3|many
CAVQGLPGAGTQYF
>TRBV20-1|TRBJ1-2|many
CSARGDGQVYGYTF
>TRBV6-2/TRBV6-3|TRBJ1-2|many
CASSYSLARTVNYGYTF
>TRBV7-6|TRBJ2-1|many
CASSLDRGRSYNEQFF
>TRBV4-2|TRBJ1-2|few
CASSQGPGLRDYGYTF
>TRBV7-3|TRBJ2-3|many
CASSLSGGSITDTQYF
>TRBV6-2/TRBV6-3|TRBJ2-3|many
CASSDSAERTDTQYF
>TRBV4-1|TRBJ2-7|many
CASSPFRTGSSYEQYF
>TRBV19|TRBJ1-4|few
CASRNDATNEKLFF
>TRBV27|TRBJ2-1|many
CASSLEVSSYNEQFF